Reported below is one T cell receptor beta chain. Its antigen is currently not known. No base quality values were provided; no much bigger clone lies one nucleotide off. The record originates from a study of cytomegalovirus exposure and HLA in healthy donors listed by TCRdb under 2017. Background on the whole study: An earlier analysis of 587 of the donors reported 250 to 350 Gb of sequence data and around 120 million unique TCR beta sequences obtained from 180 million or so T cells. Around 320 gigabases of sequencing data and approximately 84 million unique TCR sequences were included in an early release covering around 650 HLA-typed donors. The genetic ancestry cluster associated with self-reported Caucasian donors included 81% of the roughly 360 genotyped donors. The aim of the study was to test whether cataloging public T cell receptors could identify signatures of past pathogen exposure. The study used immunosequencing to profile the T cell repertoires of approximately 650 subjects and linked those repertoires to cytomegalovirus serostatus. In addition to the first cohort of 666 subjects, a separate validation cohort of approximately 130 different subjects was used. The study combined high-throughput TCR immunosequencing, statistical association of individual TCRs with disease status, and machine learning to predict cytomegalovirus infection status. To study patterns of TCR occurrence, a later analysis re-analyzed previously published TCR beta repertoires from several hundred donors and added high-resolution HLA genotyping. Rather than using new phenotypic data, the later analysis identified candidate immune exposures from TCR beta sequences and from how often those sequences occurred across donors. An earlier analysis of approximately 580 of the donors used high-throughput TCR beta sequencing to judge whether each TCR beta V gene segment behaved as functional or pseudogenic. Donor age, sex, ethnicity and CMV serostatus were compiled together with the repertoire data. A later genetic analysis used genome-wide SNP genotypes for 398 of the 666 donors, treating that subset as a discovery cohort. Every repertoire in the discovery cohort had been generated on one and the same sequencing platform. HLA typing covered class I and class II loci at four-digit resolution. Typing coverage varied by locus: about 629-630 donors for A, B, C, DRB1 and DQB1; under 550 for DQA1; more than 600 for DPA1; under 490 for DPB1. Roughly 5 DR-DQ haplotypes were treated as single units for association and clustering because of strong linkage in the cohort. Among 398 genotyped donors of the cohort, an average of roughly 240,000 unique TCR beta nucleotide sequences were sequenced per donor, about a sixth of them non-productive.

Including cysteine and phenylalanine, the CDR3 has 15 amino acids. Here the CDR3 DNA is all that survives: 45 bases in frame from base 1. The germline V gene supplies CDR1 ENHRY and CDR2 SYGVKD. V lost 6 bases and J lost 1 base; the stretch between them is 15 bases long. The cohort consisted of approximately 690 healthy bone marrow donors. All cohort members were sampled while nominally healthy, although unrecorded immune exposures were likely present. The donor was CMV seronegative and belonged to the group of around 400 seronegative cohort members. A peripheral blood sample was collected from each donor, and TCR beta sequencing was performed on peripheral blood mononuclear cells. Genomic DNA was extracted from the blood cell samples with the Qiagen DNeasy Blood Extraction Kit. Study-wide findings and limitations: HLA typing was unavailable for some donors at each locus, so association tests used only the typed subset. In a later genetic analysis, a missense DCLRE1C variant was associated with V-gene and J-gene trimming of TCR beta chains, and the association was replicated in an independent cohort. At a false discovery rate of 0.05, a later analysis linked 15,000 to 20,000 TCR beta sequences to specific HLA alleles. A later genetic analysis reported fewer N-insertions in productive TCRs among donors in an Asian-associated ancestry cluster than the approximately 670-donor mean. Seventeen rarely observed V segments, including chromosome 9 orphons, were excluded from the earlier analysis of several hundred of the donors because counts were too low. According to a later analysis, parvovirus B19, influenza, CMV and Epstein-Barr virus appeared linked to several top co-occurrence clusters. A further reported finding was that TCR beta sequences accurately predicted the HLA-A and HLA-B alleles for most subjects in the first cohort. A cluster of highly shared sequence variants was judged likely to be a technical artifact of the sequencing pipeline. In a later analysis, HLA-associated TCR beta chains showed more clonal expansion and lower generation probabilities than non-associated chains that were equally common. Linkage disequilibrium might explain the correlated functional status among segregating V segments, but an unknown experimental factor could not be excluded. Because the 87-base-pair reads could not distinguish some IMGT-functional V segments, including TRBV6-2 and TRBV6-3, those segments were excluded. In a later analysis, TCR association rates were found to vary across HLA loci, with the most associated TCRs seen for DRB1 alleles and the fewest for HLA-C alleles. For the cohort, immune exposure information was limited to CMV serostatus. The classifier was reported to diagnose cytomegalovirus status with high specificity and sensitivity in both the original cohort and the validation cohort. In a later analysis, most CMV-associated TCR beta chains were found to appear HLA-restricted, with HLA associations seemingly driven largely by CMV exposure. The study listed 164 TCR beta chains as associated with cytomegalovirus. When HLA alleles, especially DR and DQ, strongly co-occurred, TCR associations were difficult to assign to individual alleles. Across donors, most TCR sequences were observed very rarely, whereas some public TCRs were present in many individuals. The presence/absence analyses assumed that sequencing depth was roughly uniform across donors, and that assumption may not be true. In this cohort, only TCR beta chains were sequenced, and detectable features were limited by the absence of alpha or paired-chain data. An earlier analysis of 587 of the donors showed that most TCR beta V segments appeared in productive rearrangements either about 87% or about 30% of the time, which broadly matched IMGT annotations. The authors suggested that the approach could potentially be extended to other disease states and immunological phenotypes. In vitro tests confirmed that a few of the cytomegalovirus-associated TCR beta chains recognize cytomegalovirus antigens.

Library generation was performed with the immunoSEQ multiplex PCR assay. For the multiplex PCR, a mixture combining 60 forward primers for TCR Vbeta segments and 13 reverse primers for TCR Jbeta segments was used. The CDR3 region of rearranged TCR beta genes was amplified from genomic DNA by a multiplex PCR assay. The Illumina HiSeq System was used to sequence the amplified TCR beta libraries as 87-base-pair reads. As for the authors' bioinformatics: A later analysis counted about 82 million unique TCR beta chains across the 550 to 750 repertoires, and around 9.9 million of these chains were shared by at least two donors. To remove PCR and sequencing errors, raw reads were error-corrected and collapsed into unique sequences using a nearest-neighbor algorithm that merged closely related sequences. To assign V, D and J gene segments, CDR3 sequences were aligned to IMGT reference sequences. Each retained sequence needed at least a six-nucleotide match to both a V gene segment and a J gene segment. Rearrangements were called productive when the CDR3 lacked stop codons and stayed in frame with V and J; all others were non-productive. Following IMGT convention, CDR3 was defined as the stretch from the second conserved V-encoded cysteine up to the conserved J-encoded phenylalanine. In an earlier analysis of around 540 of the donors, sequences lacking an unambiguous match to a single V gene segment were excluded. In an earlier analysis of approximately 610 of the donors, V segments were called functional above 56.7% productive rearrangements and were called segregating when the between-donor standard deviation exceeded 5%. A statistical classification framework was developed to diagnose cytomegalovirus status using the catalog of TCR beta chain sequences. A later analysis assigned V and J genes by comparing TCR nucleotide sequences with IMGT/GENE-DB human TR gene sequences. Using the TCRdist pipeline, a later analysis assigned CDR3 sequences along with most-parsimonious VDJ recombination scenarios. In a later analysis, every TCR beta chain was defined by the combination of its CDR3 amino acid sequence and its V-gene family, and reads without a unique V-gene family were dropped. To address suspected cross-contamination and a sequencing artifact, a later analysis removed roughly 640 highly shared, low-generation-probability nucleotide sequences. In a later analysis, a clonal expansion index for each public chain was calculated from normalized within-repertoire ranks of inferred template counts. In a later analysis, generation probabilities were computed using a VDJ recombination model fitted to out-of-frame rearrangements, and the results were checked against IGoR. In a later analysis, TCR-TCR, TCR-HLA and TCR-CMV co-occurrence was scored with hypergeometric tests, and a repertoire-size bias correction was applied to TCR pairs. In a later analysis, false discovery rates were estimated by permuting HLA or CMV assignments 20 times. A later analysis grouped co-occurring TCRs with DBSCAN, adding TCRdist sequence similarity when clustering within HLA-allele-positive subsets. Repertoires with fewer than 30,000 or more than 120,000 public chains were left out of co-occurrence clustering, as were about 5 repertoires with anomalous nucleotide sharing. In TCRdb, the immuneACCESS table is reduced to in-frame sequences with V and J assigned. These tables do not hold every clone; where another copy was compared, an unresolved V gene accounts for under half, and the others remain unexplained. Clonal size and the V and J genes are those of that table, whereas D and trimming came from the DNA. The sample contains just under 80,000 clones, 75% to 80% of them found a single time. 3.5% to 5.5% of the sample comes from the top ten.

Sequenced input: PBMCs. The sequence is built from TRBV10-3 and TRBJ2-5; the D gene may be TRBD1 or TRBD2, since each aligns over 5 bases. This TCR was sampled from a man in his forties in good health and CMV-seronegative. The CDR3 in this case is CAISEGRTAQETQYF. The nucleotide sequence is given as TGTGCCATCAGCGAGGGGCGTACAGCCCAAGAGACCCAGTACTTC.